Listed below are T cell receptor beta chains from one sample, sequenced in a study of blood T cell repertoires in COVID-19. Libraries were prepared by immunoSEQ multiplex PCR; TCRdb keeps only in-frame clonotypes and omits some of them. The table records about 140,000 clones, 88% of them present only once. The specimen sequenced was peripheral blood. The receptors stem from a man between 60 and 75 years old with active or convalescent COVID-19. Each CDR3 is given with its conserved first and last residue. D genes are given only for firm matches. Size tells how often a clone was seen (once, few, many) or the class of an expanded clone, and some rows leave it out.

j_call	v_call	d_call	clone_size	cdr3_aa	cdr3_nt
TRBJ1-1	TRBV9	.	.	CASSVAPDMNTEAFF	TGTGCCAGCAGCGTAGCCCCAGACATGAACACTGAAGCTTTCTTT
TRBJ2-2	TRBV25-1	TRBD1	once	CASRETGLTGELFF	TGTGCCAGCAGAGAGACAGGGCTCACCGGGGAGCTGTTTTTT
TRBJ1-5	TRBV19	.	.	CASSITGYQPQHF	TGTGCCAGTAGTATAACAGGGTATCAGCCCCAGCATTTT
TRBJ2-7	TRBV10-2	.	.	CASTEGTVTYEQYF	TGCGCCAGCACCGAGGGCACCGTGACCTACGAGCAGTACTTC
TRBJ1-5	TRBV7-9	TRBD1	.	CASSLASGQGNQPQHF	TGTGCCAGCAGCTTAGCGTCCGGACAGGGAAATCAGCCCCAGCATTTT
TRBJ2-3	TRBV7-2	TRBD2	.	CASSPRLAGVGDTQYF	TGTGCCAGCAGCCCCCGGCTAGCGGGAGTGGGTGATACGCAGTATTTT
TRBJ1-3	TRBV6-5	.	few	CAGREAGNTIYF	TGTGCCGGCCGGGAGGCCGGAAACACCATATATTTT
TRBJ2-7	TRBV6-1	.	.	CASSEGTGPLYEQYF	TGTGCCAGCAGTGAAGGAACAGGTCCCCTCTACGAGCAGTACTTC
TRBJ1-2	TRBV3-1/TRBV3-2	.	.	CASSQAAVYGYTF	TGTGCCAGCAGCCAAGCCGCAGTGTATGGCTACACCTTC
TRBJ1-3	TRBV7-2	.	.	CASSPTGFGNTIYF	TGTGCCAGCAGCCCCACAGGTTTTGGAAACACCATATATTTT
TRBJ2-5	TRBV6-5	TRBD1	.	CASSKTDRGQETQYF	TGTGCCAGCAGTAAGACTGACAGGGGCCAAGAGACCCAGTACTTC
TRBJ1-6	TRBV7-9	TRBD1	.	CASSLARGRVNSPLHF	TGTGCCAGCAGCTTAGCCAGGGGGCGCGTCAATTCACCCCTCCACTTT
TRBJ1-5	TRBV24-1	TRBD1	.	CATSGGQGVQPQHF	TGTGCCACCAGTGGGGGGCAGGGGGTACAGCCCCAGCATTTT
TRBJ1-1	TRBV5-1	TRBD1	.	CASSTQGGTEAFF	TGCGCCAGCAGCACACAGGGGGGAACTGAAGCTTTCTTT
TRBJ2-7	TRBV10-1	.	.	CASSELRVGSYEQYF	TGCGCCAGCAGTGAGTTGCGGGTTGGCTCCTACGAGCAGTACTTC
TRBJ2-7	TRBV5-6	.	.	CASSVEGYEQYF	TGTGCCAGCAGTGTGGAGGGCTACGAGCAGTACTTC
TRBJ2-5	TRBV15	.	.	CATSRPGWEQETQYF	TGTGCCACCAGCAGACCAGGGTGGGAACAAGAGACCCAGTACTTC
TRBJ2-3	TRBV7-8	.	.	CASSLAWGREGDTQYF	TGTGCCAGCAGCTTAGCGTGGGGCAGGGAAGGAGATACGCAGTATTTT
TRBJ1-4	TRBV5-1	TRBD1	.	CASSYDRGKRTNEKLFF	TGCGCCAGCAGCTACGACAGGGGGAAGAGGACTAATGAAAAACTGTTTTTT
TRBJ2-3	TRBV7-2	.	.	CASSLTLPDTQYF	TGTGCCAGCAGCCTAACCCTACCGGATACGCAGTATTTT
TRBJ1-2	TRBV27	.	.	CASTRRGGDDGYTF	TGTGCCAGCACCCGCCGGGGAGGGGACGACGGCTACACCTTC
TRBJ2-1	TRBV5-6	TRBD2	.	CASSPTGTSNRRNEQFF	TGTGCCAGCAGCCCAACCGGGACTAGCAATCGGAGGAATGAGCAGTTCTTC
TRBJ1-2	TRBV20-1	.	.	CSATPNYGYTF	TGCAGTGCTACCCCAAACTATGGCTACACCTTC
TRBJ2-1	TRBV18	TRBD1	many	CASSPRTGGYGNEQFF	TGTGCCAGCTCACCCAGGACAGGGGGCTACGGAAATGAGCAGTTCTTC
TRBJ1-6	TRBV19	TRBD1	.	CASSPSDRGYNSPLHF	TGTGCCAGTAGTCCCTCGGACAGGGGCTATAATTCACCCCTCCACTTT
TRBJ1-3	TRBV5-1	TRBD1	.	CASSSGTAGNTIYF	TGCGCCAGCAGCTCCGGGACAGCTGGAAACACCATATATTTT
TRBJ1-2	TRBV19	TRBD1	.	CASSWTGFYGYTF	TGTGCCAGTAGTTGGACAGGGTTCTATGGCTACACCTTC
TRBJ2-1	TRBV5-4	TRBD2	.	CASSLIAGGGNEQFF	TGTGCCAGCAGCCTCATAGCGGGAGGTGGCAATGAGCAGTTCTTC
TRBJ1-4	TRBV5-1	.	.	CASSLIGGREKLFF	TGCGCCAGCAGCTTGATCGGGGGGCGTGAAAAACTGTTTTTT
TRBJ1-1	TRBV19	TRBD1	.	CASSRIGTVITEAFF	TGTGCCAGTAGTAGAATAGGGACAGTTATCACTGAAGCTTTCTTT
TRBJ1-1	TRBV9	.	.	CASSASTVWNTEAFF	TGTGCCAGCAGCGCATCGACAGTTTGGAACACTGAAGCTTTCTTT
TRBJ1-4	TRBV7-6	.	.	CASSSRQFTNEKLFF	TGTGCCAGCAGCTCCCGACAGTTTACTAATGAAAAACTGTTTTTT
TRBJ1-1	TRBV6-5	TRBD1	.	CASSPSGQGGAFF	TGTGCCAGCAGTCCCTCAGGACAGGGAGGAGCTTTCTTT
TRBJ2-7	TRBV15	TRBD2	.	CATSREREAFNEQYF	TGTGCCACCAGCAGGGAGCGGGAGGCTTTCAACGAGCAGTACTTC
TRBJ2-1	TRBV7-2	.	.	CASSPFGTSNEQFF	TGTGCCAGCAGTCCCTTCGGGACAAGCAATGAGCAGTTCTTC
TRBJ1-3	TRBV7-6	TRBD1	.	CASSGDRGKVAGNTIYF	TGTGCCAGCAGCGGAGACAGGGGTAAAGTCGCTGGAAACACCATATATTTT
TRBJ1-1	TRBV6-1	.	.	CASSDATAGRGTEAFF	TGTGCCAGCAGTGACGCAACAGCTGGTAGGGGTACTGAAGCTTTCTTT
TRBJ1-2	TRBV4-3	TRBD1	.	CASSQGDRANYGYTF	TGCGCCAGCAGCCAAGGGGACAGGGCTAACTATGGCTACACCTTC
TRBJ2-6	TRBV2	.	.	CASTLQGSTGANVLTF	TGTGCCAGCACCCTACAGGGTTCTACTGGGGCCAACGTCCTGACTTTC
TRBJ1-1	TRBV9	TRBD1	once	CASSVTGGANTEAFF	TGTGCCAGCAGCGTTACAGGGGGCGCGAACACTGAAGCTTTCTTT
TRBJ1-1	TRBV2	.	.	CASTPPGGATLEAFF	TGTGCCAGCACACCGCCTGGAGGGGCCACATTAGAAGCTTTCTTT
TRBJ2-7	TRBV28	.	.	CASSLSGFYEQYF	TGTGCCAGCAGTTTGAGCGGGTTCTACGAGCAGTACTTC
TRBJ2-3	TRBV5-6	.	.	CASSFNSFTDTQYF	TGTGCCAGCAGCTTTAACAGTTTCACAGATACGCAGTATTTT
TRBJ2-1	TRBV18	TRBD2	.	CASSPPNGLAAYNEQFF	TGTGCCAGCTCACCACCGAATGGACTAGCGGCTTACAATGAGCAGTTCTTC
TRBJ1-3	TRBV10-3	.	.	CAISGWTATSGNTIYF	TGTGCCATCAGTGGGTGGACAGCGACCTCTGGAAACACCATATATTTT
TRBJ2-1	TRBV19	TRBD2	.	CASSTQAGVGEQFF	TGTGCCAGTAGTACCCAAGCGGGAGTCGGGGAGCAGTTCTTC